The T cell receptor beta chain under discussion was sequenced for a study of OX40 agonist ivuxolimab in advanced cancers. Study details: Hepatocellular carcinoma, melanoma, renal cell or head and neck cancer affected the dose-escalation patients. Earlier treatment with anti-PD-1, anti-PD-L1 or anti-CTLA-4 was permitted, and roughly 40% had received some.

This clone is a singleton in its sample. Libraries were prepared by immunoSEQ multiplex PCR; TCRdb keeps only in-frame clonotypes and omits some of them. In the table there are approximately 44,000 clones, about nine tenths of which are singletons. V lost 3 bases and J 1 base, leaving 9 bases between the germline ends. This CDR3 is 14 amino acids long. Germline values: CDR1 MDHEN, CDR2 SYDVKM. The sequence was collected from an adult with an advanced solid tumor such as melanoma, head and neck, liver or kidney cancer. This chain links TRBV28 with TRBJ1-1; weak D call: TRBD1 (5 bases). The starting material was CD4+ or CD8+ T cells sorted from blood, obtained in a trial of the OX40 agonist ivuxolimab. CDR3 coding DNA: TGTGCCAGCAGTTTTCGGGGGAGGAACACTGAAGCTTTCTTT. Protein: CASSFRGRNTEAFF.